The 13 T cell receptor beta chains reported below all come from one sample, sequenced in a study of blood T cell repertoires in COVID-19. TCRdb's table, derived via immunoSEQ multiplex PCR, lists solely in-frame clones and lacks some. The sample shows about 250,000 clones, around nine tenths of them seen only once. Specimen: peripheral blood. These TCRs come from an elderly man with acute or convalescent COVID-19.

The DNA of the CDR3 is TGTGCCAGCAGCCCCCGCCTCGATACATCCTCTAGCACAGATACGCAGTATTTT. It translates to CASSPRLDTSSSTDTQYF. The V gene is TRBV11-3, the J gene TRBJ2-3; D not certain. The CDR3 has 18 residues. Germline-derived CDR1 and CDR2 are SGHNT and YENEEA. The V gene lost 5 bases and the J gene lost 0 bases, with 21 bases spanning the gap.

The chain is built from TRBV6-2 or TRBV6-3 and TRBJ2-7; 8 nucleotides agree with TRBD1. J was trimmed by 5 bases and V by 6 bases; bases with no gene match: 12. Germline V gene data show CDR1 as MNHEY and CDR2 as SVGEGT. This CDR3 has 15 amino acids. In DNA form, the CDR3 reads TGTGCCAGCAGCCGCCTTGGACAGGGAAGCCACGAGCAGTACTTC. This translates into CASSRLGQGSHEQYF.

The CDR3 region has the DNA TGTGCCAGCAGCTCAGGGACAGGGGGCAGGGACGAGCAGTACTTC. Translation: CASSSGTGGRDEQYF. The rearrangement links TRBV7-2 to TRBJ2-7, with 12 nucleotides matching TRBD1. The germline V gene has CDR1 SGHTA and CDR2 FQGNSA. The CDR3 is made up of 15 amino acids. V dropped 4 bases and J dropped 5; count of bases not matched to a gene: 6.

This chain links TRBV29-1 with TRBJ2-2, with 11 bases aligning to TRBD2. The V segment lost 4 bases and the J segment 5 bases; nucleotides outside the gene matches: 0. Germline CDR1 SQVTM, CDR2 ANQGSEA. The length of the CDR3 is 13 residues. Written as DNA, the CDR3 is TGCAGCGTTGGGACTAGCGGGACCGGGGAGCTGTTTTTT. Its translation is CSVGTSGTGELFF.

The CDR3 here is CASSRRLSNNEQFF. The CDR3 DNA reads TGTGCCAGCAGCCGGAGGTTGTCCAACAATGAGCAGTTCTTC. V is TRBV7-2 and J is TRBJ2-1; possibly TRBD2 for D (5 bases). Trimming stripped 5 bases from V and 5 bases from J, with 13 bases between. The CDR3 length is 14 residues. The germline CDR1 and CDR2 sequences are SGHTA and FQGNSA.

The rearrangement uses TRBV7-2 and TRBJ2-1; D is possibly TRBD1 (5 bases). V was cut by 4 bases and J by 3 bases, with 13 bases left in between. There are 15 residues in the CDR3. CDR1 and CDR2 (germline): SGHTA, FQGNSA. CDR3 sequence reads: CASSSFHDSYNEQFF. As DNA, the CDR3 is TGTGCCAGCAGCTCTTTCCACGACAGCTACAATGAGCAGTTCTTC.

The V gene is TRBV21-1, the J gene TRBJ1-4; the table's TRBD1 call for D was not verified on the DNA. TRBV21-1 is a pseudogene segment. This CDR3 is 15 amino acids long. CDR3: CASSKDKGQVEKLFF. The CDR3 DNA sequence: TGTGCCAGCAGCAAAGACAAGGGGCAGGTTGAAAAACTGTTTTTT.

The chain employs TRBV7-2 and TRBJ2-2; 7 nucleotides match TRBD2. V dropped 2 bases and J dropped 4; count of bases not matched to a gene: 7. Germline V CDR1 and CDR2: SGHTA, FQGNSA. There are 16 residues in the CDR3. The CDR3 sequence: CASSLNGGSGTGELFF. The CDR3 DNA is TGTGCCAGCAGCTTAAATGGCGGGAGCGGCACCGGGGAGCTGTTTTTT.

This chain connects TRBV6-5 to TRBJ2-5; the D is unclear. Trimming left V 7 bases short and J 4 bases short, with 19 bases between. This CDR3 has 15 amino acids. Germline V gene lookup returns CDR1 MNHEY and CDR2 SVGAGI. The CDR3 DNA reads as TGTGCCAGCACTTTTTGGCAGCAGGCCCGAGAGACCCAGTACTTC. This translates into CASTFWQQARETQYF.

This chain joins TRBV28 and TRBJ2-3, with D possibly being TRBD2 (6 bases). Germline V gene sequence: CDR1 MDHEN, CDR2 SYDVKM. This CDR3 spans 15 amino acids. Trimming pared 6 bases from V and 2 bases from J, leaving 15 bases between. CDR3 sequence: CASRTGTYDTDTQYF. As DNA, the CDR3 is TGTGCCAGCAGAACCGGGACTTATGACACAGATACGCAGTATTTT.

The gene calls are TRBV7-8 and TRBJ1-1; D unresolved. Per the germline V gene, CDR1 is SGHVS and CDR2 is FQNEAQ. V was pared by 5 bases and J by 0 bases, with 16 bases between. The CDR3 covers 16 residues. CDR3 amino acids: CASSLFTNSMNTEAFF. For the CDR3, the DNA is TGTGCCAGCAGCCTTTTTACGAACAGCATGAACACTGAAGCTTTCTTT.

V and J are TRBV6-5 and TRBJ2-1; 12 bases line up with TRBD2. Per germline, CDR1 MNHEY and CDR2 SVGAGI. CDR3 size: 13 residues. V shed 5 bases, J shed 15 bases, and the junction held 8 bases outside the gene matches. This CDR3 is CASSRGLAGFRFF. CDR3 nucleotides: TGTGCCAGCAGTAGGGGACTAGCGGGTTTCAGGTTCTTC.

The chain has TRBV5-1 and TRBJ2-1, with 8 bases fitting TRBD2. The CDR3 is 15 amino acids. Per germline, CDR1 SGHRS and CDR2 YFSETQ. The V and J ends lost 5 bases and 4 bases, in that order; junction bases with no gene match: 8. CDR3 sequence (DNA): TGCGCCAGCAGGAAAACGGGGGGGCCGTACAATGAGCAGTTCTTC. Protein sequence: CASRKTGGPYNEQFF.